This TCR beta chain derives from a study of graft-versus-host responses after intestinal transplantation. Overall study: The transplants performed in recipients were multivisceral, liver-intestinal, or isolated intestinal. The study gave all recipients anti-thymocyte globulin induction, then tacrolimus and steroids for 2 to 3 years. Whole-study results and caveats: Early post-transplant HvG declines showed an association with peak circulating GvH clone levels.

Assay used: immunoSEQ multiplex PCR; TCRdb lists only in-frame clones, some missing. The data contain approximately 94,000 clones, about 88% of them singletons. As concerns this clone: Its antigen remains unidentified.

The CDR3 runs 18 residues. The germline CDR1 and CDR2 sequences are SGDLS and YYNGEE. The ends lost 0 bases at V and 1 base at J; junction bases unmatched: 7. V and J are TRBV9 and TRBJ2-5; 12 bases map to TRBD2. The source was unstimulated CD4+ T cells sorted from spleen or lymph node cells, collected before transplant. This TCR came from a human donor who was the organ donor for an intestinal transplant. The CDR3 DNA follows: TGTGCCAGCAGCGTAGGTGGGGGGGGACTAGCGGGCCAAGAGACCCAGTACTTC. Protein: CASSVGGGGLAGQETQYF.